This passage covers 20 T cell receptor beta chains from one sample sequenced in a study of T-cell reconstitution after alpha-beta-depleted transplantation in children (dated by TCRdb to the mid-2010s). Receptors were amplified or captured by PCR. Sequencing took place on an Illumina HiSeq 2500. TCR libraries were prepared with molecular barcoding, using unique molecular identifiers to normalize TCRbeta repertoire quantification. TCRdb applied fastp at Q25 and MiXCR to the public reads, then kept only in-frame beta chains. Identical CDR3 proteins give one entry, which carries the most common genes and DNA. This sample comprises approximately 420,000 distinct CDR3 sequences, approximately 11% of them detected only once. The ten largest clones take up 4.5% to 7% of the sample. This specimen consisted of PBMCs from the stem cell graft donor, obtained from the stem cell graft. These receptor sequences come from a human donor who donated a stem cell graft to a child with acute myeloid leukemia.

This clonotype was counted a few times. The chain carries TRBV2 and TRBJ1-5; tentative D call: TRBD1 (6 bases). CDR1 is SNHLY, CDR2 FYNNEI, per germline. Trimming took 2 bases from V and 4 from J, leaving 12 bases between them. This CDR3 contains 15 residues. CDR3 amino acids: CASSENQGRNQPQHF. DNA of the CDR3: TGTGCCAGCAGTGAAAATCAGGGGAGGAATCAGCCCCAGCATTTT.

This clonotype was seen repeatedly, ten times or more. The genes are TRBV7-2 and TRBJ1-1; unclear D gene. V was shortened by 0 bases and J by 7 bases, with 6 bases between the two germline ends. Germline CDR1 reads SGHTA; CDR2 reads FQGNSA. CDR3 length: 12 residues. The CDR3 DNA reads as TGTGCCAGCAGCTTAGCGCACCTTGAAGCTTTCTTT. Protein product: CASSLAHLEAFF.

There are many counts of this clonotype. The rearrangement joins TRBV7-3 to TRBJ2-1; D gene ambiguous. The CDR3 totals 15 residues. Per germline, CDR1 SGHTA and CDR2 FQGTGA. The V end lost 5 bases, the J end lost 0 bases, and 11 bases lay between the germline ends. Written as DNA, the CDR3 is TGTGCCAGCAGCCCAAGCCGGAGCTCCTACAATGAGCAGTTCTTC. Translation: CASSPSRSSYNEQFF.

This chain uses TRBV20-1 with TRBJ2-1; maybe TRBD2 (7 bases). The CDR3 runs to 17 residues. Germline values: CDR1 DFQATT, CDR2 SNEGSKA (reference sequence). The V end lost 2 bases, the J end lost 4 bases, and 21 bases lay between the germline ends. The DNA for the CDR3 is TGCAGTGCTAGATATTCAGGGGCGGGAGATTTATACAATGAGCAGTTCTTC. This gives the protein CSARYSGAGDLYNEQFF.

V is TRBV10-3 and J is TRBJ1-1; D perhaps matches TRBD1 (6 bases). This CDR3 region has 14 residues. Trimming shortened V by 5 bases and J by 8 bases, and 18 bases separated the two germline ends. Germline CDR1 is ENHRY and CDR2 is SYGVKD. The CDR3 sequence is CAISSGTRGDEAFF. The CDR3 nucleotides read TGTGCCATCAGTTCCGGGACAAGGGGGGACGAAGCTTTCTTT.

The V call is TRBV5-1, the J call TRBJ2-7; no firm D call. Germline V lookup: CDR1 SGHRS, CDR2 YFSETQ. This CDR3 is 13 amino acids long. V dropped 3 bases and J dropped 2 bases, with 9 bases sitting between them. In nucleotides, the CDR3 is TGCGCCAGCAGCTCCCCAGGTACCTACGAGCAGTACTTC. It encodes CASSSPGTYEQYF.

The chain links TRBV5-1 to TRBJ1-5, with 7 bases lining up with TRBD1. The CDR3 totals 16 residues. Trimming at V came to 0 bases and at J to 8 bases, leaving 11 bases not matched to a gene. From germline, CDR1 is SGHRS and CDR2 YFSETQ. DNA for the CDR3: TGCGCCAGCAGCTTGGAGGGCCAGGGGGGATTAGAGCCCCAGCATTTT. As protein: CASSLEGQGGLEPQHF. Full variable domain (remainder filled in from reference TRBV5-1 and TRBJ1-5): KAGVTQTPRYLIKTRGQQVTLSCSPISGHRSVSWYQQTPGQGLQFLFEYFSETQRNKGNFPGRFSGRQFSNSRSEMNVSTLELGDSALYLCASSLEGQGGLEPQHFGDGTRLSIL.

V gene TRBV28 combines with J gene TRBJ2-1, with TRBD2 matching 9 bases. Germline CDR1 MDHEN, CDR2 SYDVKM. The V gene end was trimmed by 8 bases and the J gene end by 9 bases; junction bases not matched to a gene: 11. This CDR3 has 14 amino acids. DNA for the CDR3: TGTGCCAGCCAAATTGGCGGGAGGGCCGGTGAGCAGTTCTTC. Translating it yields CASQIGGRAGEQFF.

The V gene is TRBV6-2 or TRBV6-3, the J gene TRBJ2-3; 9 bases align to TRBD1. Trimming removed 8 bases from V and 5 bases from J; junction bases left unmatched: 17. Germline values: CDR1 MNHEY, CDR2 SVGEGT. The CDR3 is 17 residues long. The CDR3 DNA is TGTGCCAGCTCCTTAAAGGACCTACAGGGGGCCGAAGATACGCAGTATTTT. Amino acids: CASSLKDLQGAEDTQYF.

This clonotype was found a few times. The chain links TRBV6-4 to TRBJ2-7; 10 bases map to TRBD2. V was pared by 6 bases and J by 3 bases, with 5 bases of the junction left unmatched. The CDR3 totals 14 residues. CDR1 and CDR2 (germline): MRHNA, SNTAGT. The CDR3 sequence is CASSWSGRGYEQYF. The CDR3 DNA follows: TGTGCCAGCAGCTGGAGCGGGAGGGGCTACGAGCAGTACTTC.

In its sample, this clonotype was seen a few times. The genes are TRBV20-1 and TRBJ2-1, with D possibly matching TRBD2 (6 bases). In germline, CDR1 is DFQATT, CDR2 SNEGSKA (reference sequence). V dropped 5 bases and J dropped 2 bases, with 19 bases sitting between them. There are 16 residues in the CDR3. The CDR3 protein is CSASRVHGRPYNEQFF. The CDR3 bases are TGCAGTGCTTCAAGAGTTCACGGGAGACCCTACAATGAGCAGTTCTTC.

The sample holds many counts of this clonotype. This chain joins TRBV6-5 and TRBJ2-2; 12 nucleotides line up with TRBD2. V dropped 4 bases and J dropped 4; count of bases not matched to a gene: 7. Germline CDR1 reads MNHEY; CDR2 reads SVGAGI. This CDR3 comprises 17 residues. CDR3 residues: CASSLLAGGLGTGELFF. The DNA for the CDR3 is TGTGCCAGCAGTTTGCTAGCGGGGGGGCTGGGCACCGGGGAGCTGTTTTTT.

This clonotype has more than one count but fewer than ten. The chain employs TRBV20-1 and TRBJ2-7; TRBD2 aligns across 12 bases. V lost 7 bases and J lost 5; bases outside the gene matches: 3. CDR1 is DFQATT and CDR2 is SNEGSKA in the germline V gene (reference sequence). This CDR3 has 12 residues. In DNA, the CDR3 is TGCAGTGGGACTAGCGGGATCCACGAGCAGTACTTC. Amino acid sequence: CSGTSGIHEQYF.

This clonotype was picked up many times. This rearrangement joins TRBV7-2 to TRBJ1-2; TRBD1 matches 7 bases. Germline trimming cut 5 bases from V and 4 bases from J; bases unmatched to any gene: 4. CDR1 is SGHTA and CDR2 is FQGNSA in the germline V gene. The CDR3 is 13 residues long. The CDR3, as DNA: TGTGCCAGCAGCCAGGGACAGACCTATGGCTACACCTTC. This gives the protein CASSQGQTYGYTF.

The table lists this clonotype with many counts. The chain recombines TRBV20-1 with TRBJ2-1; maybe TRBD1 (5 bases). This CDR3 region has 11 residues. CDR1 and CDR2 from the germline V gene are DFQATT and SNEGSKA (reference sequence). Trimming left V 6 bases short and J 7 bases short, with 10 bases between. The CDR3 loop reads CSATRANEQFF. For the CDR3, the DNA is TGCAGTGCGACCAGGGCGAATGAGCAGTTCTTC.

This clonotype was seen repeatedly, ten times or more. J is TRBJ2-3 and V is TRBV5-1, with TRBD2 identical over 11 bases. CDR3 length: 16 residues. Germline V gives CDR1 SGHRS, CDR2 YFSETQ. Trimming cost V 3 bases and J 5 bases; bases outside gene matches: 8. The CDR3 loop reads CASSSSGTSGGDTQYF. Here the CDR3 DNA reads TGCGCCAGCAGCTCGTCCGGGACTAGCGGAGGAGATACGCAGTATTTT.

The table lists this clonotype with many counts. V and J are TRBV9 and TRBJ2-7; D unclear. Germline V CDR1 and CDR2: SGDLS, YYNGEE. Trimming pared 4 bases from V and 4 bases from J, leaving 9 bases between. The CDR3 has 12 amino acids. In DNA form, the CDR3 reads TGTGCCAGCAGCCCGCAAGGGTACGAGCAGTACTTC. Translated, it gives CASSPQGYEQYF.

This sequence joins TRBV2 and TRBJ1-1; D remains ambiguous. This CDR3 is built from 13 residues. Deletions cut 5 bases from V and 1 base from J, with 8 bases between. CDR1 SNHLY and CDR2 FYNNEI come from the germline V gene. The CDR3 DNA is TGTGCCAGCAGTTGGAGGCAGAACACTGAAGCTTTCTTT. It codes for CASSWRQNTEAFF.

This clonotype was counted ten times or more. The chain employs TRBV5-1 and TRBJ1-1; D not resolved. The germline CDR1 and CDR2 sequences are SGHRS and YFSETQ. Trimming cost V 1 base and J 4 bases, with 14 bases left between them. This CDR3 has 15 residues. The CDR3 nucleotides are TGCGCCAGCAGCTTGTCTCGGGGAATTTTCACTGAAGCTTTCTTT. Translation: CASSLSRGIFTEAFF.

This clonotype appeared many times. No DNA is shown, since the ends of the CDR3 on it are uncertain; the CDR3 is the one TCRdb lists. The chain employs TRBV2 and TRBJ2-3; TRBD2, the table's D call, was not compared with the DNA. The CDR3 is made up of 16 amino acids, end residues included. The V gene's germline CDR1 is SNHLY and CDR2 FYNNEI. The CDR3 reads CASSSSGGALGDTQYF.